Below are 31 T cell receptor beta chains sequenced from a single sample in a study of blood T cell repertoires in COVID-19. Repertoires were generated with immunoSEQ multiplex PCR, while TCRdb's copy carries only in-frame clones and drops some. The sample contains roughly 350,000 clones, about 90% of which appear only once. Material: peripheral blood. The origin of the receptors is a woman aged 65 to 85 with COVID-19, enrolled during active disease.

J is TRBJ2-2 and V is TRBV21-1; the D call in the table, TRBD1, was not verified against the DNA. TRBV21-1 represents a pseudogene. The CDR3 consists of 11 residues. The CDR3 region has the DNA TGTGCCAGCAATGGCAGCGGGGAGCTGTTTTTT. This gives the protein CASNGSGELFF.

CDR3 sequence (DNA): TGTGCCAGCAGTTTTAACGAGCAGTACTTC. This translates into CASSFNEQYF. The chain couples TRBV28 to TRBJ2-7; no clear D. This CDR3 comprises 10 residues. The germline gives CDR1 MDHEN, CDR2 SYDVKM. V was shortened by 3 bases and J by 5 bases, with 2 bases between the two germline ends.

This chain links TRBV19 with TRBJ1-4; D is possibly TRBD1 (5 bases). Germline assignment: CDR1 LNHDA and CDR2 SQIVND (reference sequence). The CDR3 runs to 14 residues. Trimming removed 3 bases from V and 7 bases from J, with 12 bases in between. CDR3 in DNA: TGTGCCAGTAGTATCGGGGGGGAAGGTGAAAAACTGTTTTTT. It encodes CASSIGGEGEKLFF. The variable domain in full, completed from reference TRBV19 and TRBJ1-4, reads DGGITQSPKYLFRKEGQNVTLSCEQNLNHDAMYWYRQDPGQGLRLIYYSQIVNDFQKGDIAEGYSVSREKKESFPLTVTSAQKNPTAFYLCASSIGGEGEKLFFGSGTQLSVL.

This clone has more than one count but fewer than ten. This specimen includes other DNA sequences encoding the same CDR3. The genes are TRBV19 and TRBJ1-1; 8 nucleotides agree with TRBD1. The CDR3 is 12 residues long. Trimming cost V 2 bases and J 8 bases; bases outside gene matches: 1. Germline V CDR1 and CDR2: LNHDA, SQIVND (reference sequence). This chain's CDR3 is CASSIRQGEAFF. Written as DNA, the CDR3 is TGTGCCAGTAGTATAAGACAGGGGGAAGCTTTCTTT. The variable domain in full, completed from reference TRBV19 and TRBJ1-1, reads DGGITQSPKYLFRKEGQNVTLSCEQNLNHDAMYWYRQDPGQGLRLIYYSQIVNDFQKGDIAEGYSVSREKKESFPLTVTSAQKNPTAFYLCASSIRQGEAFFGQGTRLTVV.

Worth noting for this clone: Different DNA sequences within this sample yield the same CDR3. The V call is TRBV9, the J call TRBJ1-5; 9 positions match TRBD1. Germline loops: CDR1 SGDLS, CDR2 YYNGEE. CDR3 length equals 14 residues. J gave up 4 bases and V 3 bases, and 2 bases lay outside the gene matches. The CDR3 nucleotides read TGTGCCAGCAGCGCGACAGGGGGGAATCAGCCCCAGCATTTT. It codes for CASSATGGNQPQHF.

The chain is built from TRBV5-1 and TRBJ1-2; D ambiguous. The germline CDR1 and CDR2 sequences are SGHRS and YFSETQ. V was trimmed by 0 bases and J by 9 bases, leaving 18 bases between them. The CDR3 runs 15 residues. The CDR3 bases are TGCGCCAGCAGCTTGGATGGCGGCCTTACTATTAGCTACACCTTC. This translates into CASSLDGGLTISYTF.

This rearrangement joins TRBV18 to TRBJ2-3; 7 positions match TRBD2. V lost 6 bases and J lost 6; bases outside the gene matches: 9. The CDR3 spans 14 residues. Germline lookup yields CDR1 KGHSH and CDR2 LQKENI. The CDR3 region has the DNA TGTGCCAGCTCTCCAACTAGCGCCTTGGATACGCAGTATTTT. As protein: CASSPTSALDTQYF.

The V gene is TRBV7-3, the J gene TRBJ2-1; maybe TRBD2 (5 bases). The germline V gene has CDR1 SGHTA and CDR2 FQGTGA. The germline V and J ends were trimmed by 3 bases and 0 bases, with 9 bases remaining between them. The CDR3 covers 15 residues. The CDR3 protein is CASSFYGSSYNEQFF. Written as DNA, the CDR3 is TGTGCCAGCAGCTTTTATGGGAGCTCCTACAATGAGCAGTTCTTC.

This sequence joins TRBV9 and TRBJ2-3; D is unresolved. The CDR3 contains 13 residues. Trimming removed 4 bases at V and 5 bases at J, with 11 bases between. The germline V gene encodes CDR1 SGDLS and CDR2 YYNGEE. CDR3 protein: CASSPRTRDTQYF. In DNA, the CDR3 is TGTGCCAGCAGCCCAAGAACGAGAGATACGCAGTATTTT.

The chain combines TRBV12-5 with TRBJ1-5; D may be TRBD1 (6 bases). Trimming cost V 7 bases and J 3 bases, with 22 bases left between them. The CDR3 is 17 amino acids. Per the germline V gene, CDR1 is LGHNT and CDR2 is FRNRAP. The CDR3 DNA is TGTGCTAGTGTCATCGCCACTGGGGGGGGCGTCAATCAGCCCCAGCATTTT. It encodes CASVIATGGGVNQPQHF.

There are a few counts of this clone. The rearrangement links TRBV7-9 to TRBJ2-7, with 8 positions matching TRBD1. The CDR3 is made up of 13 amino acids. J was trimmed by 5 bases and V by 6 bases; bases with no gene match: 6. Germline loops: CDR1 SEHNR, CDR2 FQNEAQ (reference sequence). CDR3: CASRPTGVDEQYF. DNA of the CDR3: TGTGCCAGCAGACCGACAGGGGTGGACGAGCAGTACTTC.

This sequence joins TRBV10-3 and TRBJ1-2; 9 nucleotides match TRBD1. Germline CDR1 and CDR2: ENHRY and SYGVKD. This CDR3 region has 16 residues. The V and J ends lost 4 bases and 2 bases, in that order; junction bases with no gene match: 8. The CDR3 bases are TGTGCCATCAGTGTTGGACAGGACAGGGGAAACTATGGCTACACCTTC. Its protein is CAISVGQDRGNYGYTF.

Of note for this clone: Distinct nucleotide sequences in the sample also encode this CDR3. This chain's CDR3 is CASSIGGVGTEAFF. The CDR3 nucleotides read TGTGCCAGTAGTATAGGAGGCGTCGGTACTGAAGCTTTCTTT. V is TRBV19 and J is TRBJ1-1, with D unresolved. V lost 1 base and J 5 bases, leaving 11 bases between the germline ends. Germline CDR1 and CDR2: LNHDA and SQIVND (reference sequence). The CDR3 sequence is 14 residues long.

CDR3 sequence (DNA): TGTGCCAGCTCTGACAGATCCCTAGTAGAGGTGCCCCTCCACTTT. This gives the protein CASSDRSLVEVPLHF. V gene TRBV18 combines with J gene TRBJ1-6, with D perhaps matching TRBD1 (5 bases). Germline assignment: CDR1 KGHSH and CDR2 LQKENI. There are 15 residues in the CDR3. Trimming took 6 bases from V and 13 from J, leaving 22 bases between them.

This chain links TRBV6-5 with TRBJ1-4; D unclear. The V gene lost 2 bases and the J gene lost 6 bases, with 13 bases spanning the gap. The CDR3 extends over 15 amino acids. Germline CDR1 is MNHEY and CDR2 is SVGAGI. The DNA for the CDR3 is TGTGCCAGCAGTTACAGGCGAGGCGGGGATGAAAAACTGTTTTTT. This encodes CASSYRRGGDEKLFF.

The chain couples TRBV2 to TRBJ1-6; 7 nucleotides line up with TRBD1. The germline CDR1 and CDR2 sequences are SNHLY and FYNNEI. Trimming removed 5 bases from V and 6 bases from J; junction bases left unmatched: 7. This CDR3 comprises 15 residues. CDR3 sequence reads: CASSRQGKSNSPLHF. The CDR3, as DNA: TGTGCCAGCAGTAGACAGGGAAAAAGTAATTCACCCCTCCACTTT.

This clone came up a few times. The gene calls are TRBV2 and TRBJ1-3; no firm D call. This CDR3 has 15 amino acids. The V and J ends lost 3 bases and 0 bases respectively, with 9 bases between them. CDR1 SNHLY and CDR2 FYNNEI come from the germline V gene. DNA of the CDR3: TGTGCCAGCAGTGAGTTCGGTTTCTCTGGAAACACCATATATTTT. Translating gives CASSEFGFSGNTIYF.

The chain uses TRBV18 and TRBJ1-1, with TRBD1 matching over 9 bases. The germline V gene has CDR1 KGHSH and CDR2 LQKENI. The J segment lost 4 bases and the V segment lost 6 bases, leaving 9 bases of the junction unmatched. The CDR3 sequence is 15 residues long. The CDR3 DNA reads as TGTGCCAGCTCCGTGGACAGGGGTCGAGGCACTGAAGCTTTCTTT. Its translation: CASSVDRGRGTEAFF.

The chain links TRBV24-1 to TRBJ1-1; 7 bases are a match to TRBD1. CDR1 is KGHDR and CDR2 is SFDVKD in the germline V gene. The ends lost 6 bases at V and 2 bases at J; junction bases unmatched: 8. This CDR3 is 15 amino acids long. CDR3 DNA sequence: TGTGCCACCAGTACTCACAGGGGAATAAACACTGAAGCTTTCTTT. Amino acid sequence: CATSTHRGINTEAFF.

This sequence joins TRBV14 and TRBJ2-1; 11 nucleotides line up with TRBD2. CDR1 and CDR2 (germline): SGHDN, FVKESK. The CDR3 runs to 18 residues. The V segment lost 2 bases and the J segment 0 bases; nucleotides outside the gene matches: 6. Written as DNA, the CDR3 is TGTGCCAGCAGCCAACGTAGCGGGGGGGCGATCTCCTACAATGAGCAGTTCTTC. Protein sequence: CASSQRSGGAISYNEQFF.

This CDR3 reads CASSWASFVSQEETQYF. Written as DNA, the CDR3 is TGCGCCAGCAGCTGGGCGAGCTTCGTCAGTCAGGAAGAGACCCAGTACTTC. The gene calls are TRBV5-1 and TRBJ2-5; D is uncertain. V gave up 3 bases and J gave up 3 bases, with 21 bases separating them. Germline loops: CDR1 SGHRS, CDR2 YFSETQ. CDR3 length equals 17 residues.

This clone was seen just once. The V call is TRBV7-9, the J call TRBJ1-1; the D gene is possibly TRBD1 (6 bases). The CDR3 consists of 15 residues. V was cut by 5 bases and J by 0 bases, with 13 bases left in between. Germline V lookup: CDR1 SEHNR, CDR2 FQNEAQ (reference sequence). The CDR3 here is CASSPGGQLNTEAFF. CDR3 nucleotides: TGTGCCAGCAGCCCCGGGGGGCAATTGAACACTGAAGCTTTCTTT.

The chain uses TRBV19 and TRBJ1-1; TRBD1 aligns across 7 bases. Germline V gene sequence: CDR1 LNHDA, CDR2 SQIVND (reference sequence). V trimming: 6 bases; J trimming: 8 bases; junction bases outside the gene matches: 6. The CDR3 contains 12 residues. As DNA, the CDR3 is TGTGCCAGTAGAGGGGGCGCCTCCGAAGCTTTCTTT. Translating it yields CASRGGASEAFF. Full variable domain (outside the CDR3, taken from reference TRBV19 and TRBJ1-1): DGGITQSPKYLFRKEGQNVTLSCEQNLNHDAMYWYRQDPGQGLRLIYYSQIVNDFQKGDIAEGYSVSREKKESFPLTVTSAQKNPTAFYLCASRGGASEAFFGQGTRLTVV.

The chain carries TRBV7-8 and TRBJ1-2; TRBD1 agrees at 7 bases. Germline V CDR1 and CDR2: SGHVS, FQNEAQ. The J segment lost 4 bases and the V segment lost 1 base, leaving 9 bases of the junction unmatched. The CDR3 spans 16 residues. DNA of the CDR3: TGTGCCAGCAGCTTAGGGACAGGAATGGGGATCTATGGCTACACCTTC. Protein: CASSLGTGMGIYGYTF.

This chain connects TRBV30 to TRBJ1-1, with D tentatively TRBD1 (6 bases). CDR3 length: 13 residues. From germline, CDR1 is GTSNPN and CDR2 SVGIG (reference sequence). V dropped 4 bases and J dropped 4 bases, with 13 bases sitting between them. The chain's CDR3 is CAWKGDRPTEAFF. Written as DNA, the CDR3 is TGTGCCTGGAAGGGGGATAGACCCACTGAAGCTTTCTTT.

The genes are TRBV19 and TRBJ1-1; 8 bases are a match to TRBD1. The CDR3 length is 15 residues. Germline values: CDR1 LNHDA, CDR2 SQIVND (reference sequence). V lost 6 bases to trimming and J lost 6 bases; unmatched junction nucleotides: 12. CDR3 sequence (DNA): TGTGCCAGTAGAAAGACAGGGGTGCTCCTGGCTGAAGCTTTCTTT. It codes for CASRKTGVLLAEAFF.

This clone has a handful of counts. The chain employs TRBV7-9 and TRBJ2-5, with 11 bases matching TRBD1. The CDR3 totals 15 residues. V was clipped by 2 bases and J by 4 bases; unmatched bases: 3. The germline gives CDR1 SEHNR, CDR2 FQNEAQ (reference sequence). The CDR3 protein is CASSLQDRGPETQYF. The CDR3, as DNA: TGTGCCAGCAGCTTACAGGACAGGGGGCCAGAGACCCAGTACTTC.

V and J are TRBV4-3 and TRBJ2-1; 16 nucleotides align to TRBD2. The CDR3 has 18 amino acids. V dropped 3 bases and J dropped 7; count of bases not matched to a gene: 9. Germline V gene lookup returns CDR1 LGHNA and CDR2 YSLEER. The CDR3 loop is CASSHDGTSGGASNEQFF. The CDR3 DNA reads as TGCGCCAGCAGCCACGATGGGACTAGCGGGGGGGCCAGTAATGAGCAGTTCTTC.

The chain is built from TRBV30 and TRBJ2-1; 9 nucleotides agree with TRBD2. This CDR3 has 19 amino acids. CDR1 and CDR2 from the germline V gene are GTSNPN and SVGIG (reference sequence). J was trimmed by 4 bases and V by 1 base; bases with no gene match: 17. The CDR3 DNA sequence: TGTGCCTGGAGTGCCATGTACGGAATGTTAGCGGGGGATTACAATGAGCAGTTCTTC. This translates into CAWSAMYGMLAGDYNEQFF.

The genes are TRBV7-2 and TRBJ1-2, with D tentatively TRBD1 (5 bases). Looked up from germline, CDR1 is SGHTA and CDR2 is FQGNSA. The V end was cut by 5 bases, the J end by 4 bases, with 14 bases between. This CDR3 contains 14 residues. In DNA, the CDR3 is TGTGCCAGCAGCCCCCAAGGGGAGGGCTATGGCTACACCTTC. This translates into CASSPQGEGYGYTF. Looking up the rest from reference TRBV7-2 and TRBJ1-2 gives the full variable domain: GAGVSQSPSNKVTEKGKDVELRCDPISGHTALYWYRQSLGQGLEFLIYFQGNSAPDKSGLPSDRFSAERTGGSVSTLTIQRTQQEDSAVYLCASSPQGEGYGYTFGSGTRLTVV.

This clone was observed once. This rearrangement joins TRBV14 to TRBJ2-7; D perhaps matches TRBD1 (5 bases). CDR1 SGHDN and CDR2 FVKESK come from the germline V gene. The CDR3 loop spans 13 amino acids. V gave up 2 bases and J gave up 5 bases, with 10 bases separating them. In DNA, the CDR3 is TGTGCCAGCAGCCAATGGGGCGGCGACGAGCAGTACTTC. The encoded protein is CASSQWGGDEQYF.